These T cell receptor beta chains were read from a single sample in a study of shared clonotypes between healthy human individuals. TCRdb's table, derived via immunoSEQ multiplex PCR, lists solely in-frame clones and lacks some. The repertoire holds about 480,000 clones, around 79% seen once, with 9.5% to 15% in the top ten. The sequencing input was PBMCs. The receptors come from a woman aged 40 to 50 in good health. Some clones in this sample may be carry-over from other donors' samples. Both conserved end residues are part of each CDR3. D genes are given only for firm matches. A row's size may be missing; if present it is once, few, many or a size class.

CDR3 | DNA | V | size | D | J
CSVERGAEQFF | TGCAGCGTTGAAAGGGGGGCTGAGCAGTTCTTC | TRBV29-1 | NA | NA | TRBJ2-1
CASSVRSNTGELFF | TGTGCCAGCAGCGTAAGATCGAACACCGGGGAGCTGTTTTTT | TRBV2 | NA | NA | TRBJ2-2
CASGLNTISRNTGELFF | TGTGCTAGTGGTTTGAATACAATAAGCCGGAACACCGGGGAGCTGTTTTTT | TRBV12-5 | NA | NA | TRBJ2-2
CASRWSGSQETQYF | TGCGCCAGCAGATGGTCTGGGTCACAAGAGACCCAGTACTTC | TRBV5-1 | NA | NA | TRBJ2-5
CASSQASGGGYGYTF | TGCGCCAGCAGCCAGGCTAGCGGTGGGGGGTATGGCTACACCTTC | TRBV4-1 | NA | NA | TRBJ1-2
CASSVSGGDNEKLFF | TGTGCCAGCAGCGTCAGTGGGGGGGATAATGAAAAACTGTTTTTT | TRBV9 | NA | NA | TRBJ1-4
CASSLGQLGQPQHF | TGTGCCAGCAGCTTGGGGCAGTTGGGACAGCCCCAGCATTTT | TRBV7-9 | NA | NA | TRBJ1-5
CASSLASGAPGAQYF | TGTGCCAGCAGTTTAGCTAGCGGGGCCCCCGGGGCCCAGTACTTC | TRBV27 | NA | TRBD2 | TRBJ2-5
CASRGLAEGGSYNEQFF | TGCGCCAGCAGAGGACTAGCGGAAGGTGGCTCCTACAATGAGCAGTTCTTC | TRBV10-2 | NA | TRBD2 | TRBJ2-1
CASSEGFQGRGEQYF | TGTGCCAGCAGCGAGGGTTTTCAGGGACGGGGCGAGCAGTACTTC | TRBV9 | NA | NA | TRBJ2-7
CASSYQGLVTEAFF | TGTGCCAGCAGTTACCAGGGGCTAGTCACTGAAGCTTTCTTT | TRBV2 | once | NA | TRBJ1-1
CASSYSGLSYEQYF | TGTGCCAGCAGTTACTCGGGTCTCTCCTACGAGCAGTACTTC | TRBV6-5 | NA | NA | TRBJ2-7
CASSKRYWGDTQYF | TGTGCCAGCAGCAAACGATACTGGGGAGATACGCAGTATTTT | TRBV9 | NA | NA | TRBJ2-3
CASSLQKGERLMNTEAFF | TGTGCCAGCAGCTTACAAAAGGGGGAACGTTTAATGAACACTGAAGCTTTCTTT | TRBV7-8 | few | NA | TRBJ1-1
CASSSPPGRAGMYEQYF | TGCGCCAGCAGCTCCCCTCCTGGGAGGGCCGGTATGTACGAGCAGTACTTC | TRBV5-1 | NA | TRBD2 | TRBJ2-7
CASSRGLESYEQYF | TGCGCCAGCAGCCGAGGCCTAGAATCCTACGAGCAGTACTTC | TRBV4-3 | NA | NA | TRBJ2-7
CASSPLAGASTDTQYF | TGTGCCAGCTCACCATTAGCGGGAGCGAGCACAGATACGCAGTATTTT | TRBV18 | NA | TRBD2 | TRBJ2-3
CASSEDSGELFF | TGTGCCAGCAGTGAGGATTCCGGGGAGCTGTTTTTT | TRBV2 | once | NA | TRBJ2-2
CASSRTRLPNTDTQYF | TGTGCCAGCAGTCGAACTAGGTTACCAAACACAGATACGCAGTATTTT | TRBV27 | NA | NA | TRBJ2-3
CASSISAGGYEQYF | TGTGCCAGCTCTATTTCAGCGGGAGGCTACGAGCAGTACTTC | TRBV6-4 | many | TRBD2 | TRBJ2-7
CASSSPTGGIKETQYF | TGTGCCAGCAGCTCACCAACTGGGGGAATAAAAGAGACCCAGTACTTC | TRBV2 | NA | NA | TRBJ2-5
CASSQDGAGDVYNEQFF | TGTGCCAGCAGCCAAGACGGGGCGGGAGACGTCTACAATGAGCAGTTCTTC | TRBV7-3 | few | TRBD2 | TRBJ2-1